This T cell receptor beta chain was documented in a study of sequential checkpoint blockade in melanoma. From germline, CDR1 is SGHDT and CDR2 YYEEEE. This CDR3 is built from 16 residues. With V trimmed by 2 bases and J by 4 bases, 10 bases remained unmatched. Sequenced by immunoSEQ multiplex PCR; TCRdb stores in-frame clones only, minus some. The data show around 15,000 clones, about 55% seen once. Treatment described: randomized to nivolumab then ipilimumab (arm A) or the reverse (arm B). None of the patients previously received DNA-damaging chemotherapy. PBMC sorting kept live CD3+CD8+ cells without CD19 or CD56.

The clonotype was recovered from a human donor with melanoma. The sequenced sample was CD8+ T cells sorted from blood (inferred from file names), obtained from a patient given nivolumab and ipilimumab in sequence. The rearrangement uses TRBV5-6 and TRBJ2-3, with 7 nucleotides matching TRBD2. The CDR3 loop reads CASSFRLGRDPDTQYF. CDR3 sequence (DNA): TGTGCCAGCAGCTTCCGACTAGGGAGGGACCCAGATACGCAGTATTTT.